This T cell receptor (beta chain) appears in the sequencing data of a study of shared clonotypes between healthy human individuals. Study-wide findings and caveats: Clonotype sharing among donors likely depends on sequencing depth. Naive subsets generally exceeded memory subsets in estimated richness.

The germline V gene has CDR1 LGHNA and CDR2 YSLEER. This CDR3 is 16 amino acids long. V trimming: 4 bases; J trimming: 4 bases; junction bases outside the gene matches: 8. Naive CD8 populations comprised CD45RO-negative cells positively selected for CCR7, excluding terminally differentiated effector memory CD45RA+ cells. This clone has a single count. Its antigen is still unknown. Profiled with immunoSEQ multiplex PCR; TCRdb holds only in-frame clones, not every one. The sample holds roughly 810,000 clones, about 97% seen once. The source of this sequence is a man aged 25-45 years in good health. The V and J genes are TRBV4-3 and TRBJ1-2; 11 positions match TRBD1. Material for sequencing was naive CD8+ T cells sorted from blood. CDR3 sequence (DNA): TGCGCCAGCAGCCCTGGACAGGGGGCAAACATCTATGGCTACACCTTC. Amino acid sequence: CASSPGQGANIYGYTF.